One sample yielded the 12 T cell receptor beta chains listed below, sequenced in a study of neoadjuvant anti-PD-1 for oral cavity cancer. The repertoire was sequenced with immunoSEQ multiplex PCR; TCRdb's copy has only in-frame clones and lacks some. Of some 9,000 clones listed, 60% to 65% were seen once; the top ten hold less than 5%. Stated time point: after neoadjuvant nivolumab, at surgical resection. Sequences were derived from PBMCs, sampled after nivolumab (anti-PD-1) treatment. The receptor set was obtained from a person aged 40 to 85 with oral cavity squamous cell carcinoma.

In this sample, this clone turned up a few times. The V gene is TRBV11-2, the J gene TRBJ2-7, with TRBD2 identical over 9 bases. The V segment lost 1 base and the J segment 5 bases; nucleotides outside the gene matches: 3. The CDR3 contains 14 residues. Germline CDR1 and CDR2: SGHAT and FQNNGV. CDR3 sequence (DNA): TGTGCCAGCAGCTTAGTACTAGCGGGCCACGAGCAGTACTTC. Translating it yields CASSLVLAGHEQYF.

The table lists this clone with a count of one. This chain links TRBV7-9 with TRBJ2-2; no reliable D call. The CDR3 contains 15 residues. Per the germline V gene, CDR1 is SEHNR and CDR2 is FQNEAQ (reference sequence). Trimming shortened V by 3 bases and J by 0 bases, and 8 bases separated the two germline ends. The CDR3 bases are TGTGCCAGCAGCTTTCAGAGTTCGAACACCGGGGAGCTGTTTTTT. Protein: CASSFQSSNTGELFF. Variable domain in full (rest from reference TRBV7-9 and TRBJ2-2): DTGVSQNPRHKITKRGQNVTFRCDPISEHNRLYWYRQTLGQGPEFLTYFQNEAQLEKSRLLSDRFSAERPKGSFSTLEIQRTEQGDSAMYLCASSFQSSNTGELFFGEGSRLTVL.

The chain joins TRBV9 to TRBJ2-1, with D unresolved. V was pared by 3 bases and J by 7 bases, with 5 bases between. Germline values: CDR1 SGDLS, CDR2 YYNGEE. The CDR3 is 11 amino acids. CDR3 region: CASSAVNEQFF. The CDR3 DNA follows: TGTGCCAGCAGCGCCGTAAATGAGCAGTTCTTC.

The chain couples TRBV5-1 to TRBJ1-1, with 10 bases aligning to TRBD1. J gave up 3 bases and V 4 bases, and 3 bases lay outside the gene matches. This CDR3 contains 14 residues. CDR1 and CDR2 (germline): SGHRS, YFSETQ. The CDR3 region is CASSRTGGHTEAFF. The CDR3 coding sequence is TGCGCCAGCAGCCGGACAGGGGGTCACACTGAAGCTTTCTTT.

The rearrangement joins TRBV19 to TRBJ1-1; D ambiguous. Per germline, CDR1 LNHDA and CDR2 SQIVND (reference sequence). V lost 6 bases and J lost 3, with 11 bases in between. This CDR3 spans 13 amino acids. The CDR3 DNA reads as TGTGCCAGTAGCTTTTTTTTTGACACTGAAGCTTTCTTT. Protein product: CASSFFFDTEAFF. The full variable domain, with the rest looked up from reference TRBV19 and TRBJ1-1, is DGGITQSPKYLFRKEGQNVTLSCEQNLNHDAMYWYRQDPGQGLRLIYYSQIVNDFQKGDIAEGYSVSREKKESFPLTVTSAQKNPTAFYLCASSFFFDTEAFFGQGTRLTVV.

The genes are TRBV30 and TRBJ2-1, with D perhaps given as TRBD1 or TRBD2 (5 bases each). Germline V gene lookup returns CDR1 GTSNPN and CDR2 SVGIG (reference sequence). The V gene lost 3 bases and the J gene lost 0 bases, with 15 bases spanning the gap. The CDR3 sequence is 16 residues long. CDR3 amino acids: CAWSGTWGNSYNEQFF. CDR3 sequence (DNA): TGTGCCTGGAGCGGTACATGGGGGAACTCCTACAATGAGCAGTTCTTC.

V is TRBV7-9 and J is TRBJ1-1; TRBD1 is a possible D gene (5 bases). V was pared by 2 bases and J by 2 bases, with 9 bases between. This CDR3 is 14 amino acids long. Germline V gene data show CDR1 as SEHNR and CDR2 as FQNEAQ (reference sequence). The CDR3 is CASSLLQGNTEAFF. The CDR3 DNA reads as TGTGCCAGCAGCTTATTGCAGGGTAACACTGAAGCTTTCTTT. Based on the CDR3 plus reference TRBV7-9 and TRBJ1-1, the full variable domain is DTGVSQNPRHKITKRGQNVTFRCDPISEHNRLYWYRQTLGQGPEFLTYFQNEAQLEKSRLLSDRFSAERPKGSFSTLEIQRTEQGDSAMYLCASSLLQGNTEAFFGQGTRLTVV.

This clone was seen a few times. The CDR3 region has the DNA TGTGCCAGCAGCGAACAGGGGGCCGGCTATGGCTACACCTTC. It encodes CASSEQGAGYGYTF. This sequence joins TRBV5-8 and TRBJ1-2, with 9 bases fitting TRBD1. Unmatched junction bases numbered 5, after V lost 4 bases and J lost 4 bases. This CDR3 is 14 amino acids long. Germline lookup yields CDR1 SGHTS and CDR2 YDEGEE. Drawing the rest from reference TRBV5-8 and TRBJ1-2, the complete variable domain is EAGVTQSPTHLIKTRGQQATLRCSPISGHTSVYWYQQALGLGLQFLLWYDEGEERNRGNFPPRFSGRQFPNYSSELNVNALELEDSALYLCASSEQGAGYGYTFGSGTRLTVV.

This chain joins TRBV7-6 and TRBJ1-4, with D unresolved. The germline CDR1 and CDR2 sequences are SGHVS and FNYEAQ. The V end lost 5 bases, the J end lost 4 bases, and 11 bases lay between the germline ends. This CDR3 has 14 amino acids. The CDR3 sequence: CASSKGMGNEKLFF. The CDR3 nucleotides read TGTGCCAGCAGCAAGGGCATGGGTAATGAAAAACTGTTTTTT.

The rearrangement uses TRBV5-4 and TRBJ2-3; TRBD2 aligns across 8 bases. V shed 0 bases and J 4 bases; nucleotides not matched to a gene: 7. This CDR3 is built from 16 residues. Germline CDR1 is SGHNT and CDR2 is YYREEE (reference sequence). CDR3 sequence: CASSLVGGGYADTQYF. The CDR3, as DNA: TGTGCCAGCAGCTTGGTAGGCGGGGGGTACGCAGATACGCAGTATTTT.

The rearrangement uses TRBV10-1 and TRBJ2-7, with 13 nucleotides matching TRBD2. The CDR3 runs to 15 residues. J was trimmed by 7 bases and V by 8 bases; bases with no gene match: 11. CDR1 is WNHNN, CDR2 SYGVQD, per germline (reference sequence). CDR3 amino acids: CASGTRTSGGQEQYF. Written as DNA, the CDR3 is TGCGCCAGCGGAACCCGGACTAGCGGGGGCCAGGAGCAGTACTTC.

The V and J genes are TRBV19 and TRBJ2-7; D not resolved. Germline V gives CDR1 LNHDA, CDR2 SQIVND (reference sequence). Trimming took 6 bases from V and 3 from J, leaving 15 bases between them. This CDR3 has 14 amino acids. As DNA, the CDR3 is TGTGCCAGTAGCATCGGTCTAGGGAACTACGAGCAGTACTTC. It yields the protein CASSIGLGNYEQYF.